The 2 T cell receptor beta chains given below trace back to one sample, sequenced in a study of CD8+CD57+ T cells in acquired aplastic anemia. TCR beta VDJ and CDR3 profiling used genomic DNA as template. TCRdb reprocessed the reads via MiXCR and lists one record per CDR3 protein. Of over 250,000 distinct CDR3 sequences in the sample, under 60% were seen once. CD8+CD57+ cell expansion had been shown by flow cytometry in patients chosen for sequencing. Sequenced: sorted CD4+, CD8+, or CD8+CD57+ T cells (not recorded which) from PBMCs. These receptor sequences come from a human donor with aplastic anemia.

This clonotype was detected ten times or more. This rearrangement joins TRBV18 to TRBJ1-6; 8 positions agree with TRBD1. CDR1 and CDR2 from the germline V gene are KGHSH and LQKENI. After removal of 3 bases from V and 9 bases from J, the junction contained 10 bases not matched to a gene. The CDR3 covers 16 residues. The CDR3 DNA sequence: TGTGCCAGCTCACCCACCATGGGCAGGGGGCCTTCACCCCTCCACTTT. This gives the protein CASSPTMGRGPSPLHF.

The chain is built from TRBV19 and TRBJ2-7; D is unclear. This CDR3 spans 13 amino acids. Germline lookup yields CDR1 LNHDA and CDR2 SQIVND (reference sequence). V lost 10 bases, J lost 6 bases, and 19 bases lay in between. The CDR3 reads CANPEFRHVEQYF. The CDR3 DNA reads TGTGCCAATCCAGAGTTTAGGCACGTCGAGCAGTACTTC.